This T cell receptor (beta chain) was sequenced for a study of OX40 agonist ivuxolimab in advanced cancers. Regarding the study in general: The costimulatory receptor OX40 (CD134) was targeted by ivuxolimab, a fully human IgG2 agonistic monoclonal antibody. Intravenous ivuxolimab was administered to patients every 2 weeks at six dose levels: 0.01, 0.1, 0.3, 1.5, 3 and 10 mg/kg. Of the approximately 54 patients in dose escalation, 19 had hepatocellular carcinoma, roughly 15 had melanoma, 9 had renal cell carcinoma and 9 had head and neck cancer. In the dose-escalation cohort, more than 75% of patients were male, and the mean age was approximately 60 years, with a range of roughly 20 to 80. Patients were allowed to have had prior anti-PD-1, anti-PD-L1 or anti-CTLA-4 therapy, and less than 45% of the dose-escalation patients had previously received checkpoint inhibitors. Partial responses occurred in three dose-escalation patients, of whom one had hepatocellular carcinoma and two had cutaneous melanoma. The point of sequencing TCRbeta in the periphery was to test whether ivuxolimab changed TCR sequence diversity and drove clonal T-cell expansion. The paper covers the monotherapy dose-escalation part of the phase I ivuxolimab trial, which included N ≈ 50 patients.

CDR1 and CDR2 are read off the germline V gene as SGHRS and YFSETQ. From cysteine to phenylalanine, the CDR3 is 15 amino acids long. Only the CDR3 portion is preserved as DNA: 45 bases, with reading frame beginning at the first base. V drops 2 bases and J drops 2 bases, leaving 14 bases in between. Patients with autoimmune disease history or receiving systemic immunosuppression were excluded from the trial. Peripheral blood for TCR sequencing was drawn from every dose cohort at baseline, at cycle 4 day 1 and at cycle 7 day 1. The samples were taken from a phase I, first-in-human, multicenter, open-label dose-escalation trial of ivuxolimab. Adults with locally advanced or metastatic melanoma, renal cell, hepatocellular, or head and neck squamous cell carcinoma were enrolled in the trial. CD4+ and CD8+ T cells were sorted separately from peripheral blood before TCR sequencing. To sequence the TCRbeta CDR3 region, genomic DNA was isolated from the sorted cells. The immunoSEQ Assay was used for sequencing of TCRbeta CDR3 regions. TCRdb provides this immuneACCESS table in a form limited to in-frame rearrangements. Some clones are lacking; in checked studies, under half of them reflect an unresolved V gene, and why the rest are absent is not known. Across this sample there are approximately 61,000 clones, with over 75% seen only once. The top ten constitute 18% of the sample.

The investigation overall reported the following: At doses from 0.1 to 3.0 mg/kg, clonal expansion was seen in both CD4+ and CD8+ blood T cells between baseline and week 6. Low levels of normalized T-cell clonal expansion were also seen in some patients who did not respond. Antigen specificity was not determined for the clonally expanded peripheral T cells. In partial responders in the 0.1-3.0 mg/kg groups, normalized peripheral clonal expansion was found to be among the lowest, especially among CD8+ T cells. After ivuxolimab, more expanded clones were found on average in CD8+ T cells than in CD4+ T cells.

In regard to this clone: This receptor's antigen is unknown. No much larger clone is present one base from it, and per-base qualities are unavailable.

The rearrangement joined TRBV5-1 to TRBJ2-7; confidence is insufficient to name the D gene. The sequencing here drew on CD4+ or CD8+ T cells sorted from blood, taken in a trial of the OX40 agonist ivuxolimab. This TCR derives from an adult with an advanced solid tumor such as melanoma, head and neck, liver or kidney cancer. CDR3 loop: CASSLGWAPTYEQYF. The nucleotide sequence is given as TGCGCCAGCAGCTTAGGCTGGGCACCTACCTACGAGCAGTACTTC. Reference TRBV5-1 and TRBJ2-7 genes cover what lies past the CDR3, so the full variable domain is KAGVTQTPRYLIKTRGQQVTLSCSPISGHRSVSWYQQTPGQGLQFLFEYFSETQRNKGNFPGRFSGRQFSNSRSEMNVSTLELGDSALYLCASSLGWAPTYEQYFGPGTRLTVT.